A selection of T cell receptor beta chains follows, all from one sample in a study of Tregs in tolerant kidney transplant recipients. Profiled with immunoSEQ multiplex PCR; TCRdb holds only in-frame clones, not every one. The data hold about 61,000 clones, with roughly 88% observed a single time. The sequencing used Tregs from blood, collected before the transplant. These receptors all stem from a human donor who received a combined kidney and bone marrow transplant. CDR3s include the opening cysteine and the closing phenylalanine or tryptophan. D genes are given only for firm matches. Not all rows give a size; the values are once, few, many and, for expanded clones, a class.

v_call	j_call	clone_size	d_call	cdr3_nt	cdr3_aa
TRBV7-9	TRBJ1-4	.	TRBD1	TGTGCCAGCAGCGGAGCAGGGGGTGCAACTAATGAAAAACTGTTTTTT	CASSGAGGATNEKLFF
TRBV5-1	TRBJ2-6	few	.	TGCGCCAGCAGCTTCTGGGGGTCTGGGGCCAACGTCCTGACTTTC	CASSFWGSGANVLTF
TRBV4-3	TRBJ1-2	.	.	TGCGCCAGCAGCCTTCGGGGGGGTTCAAACTATGGCTACACCTTC	CASSLRGGSNYGYTF
TRBV2	TRBJ2-7	.	.	TGTGCCAGCAGCGGGAACTACGAGCAGTACTTC	CASSGNYEQYF
TRBV9	TRBJ2-3	.	.	TGTGCCAGCAGCCCTTTCACAGATACGCAGTATTTT	CASSPFTDTQYF
TRBV10-3	TRBJ2-7	.	.	TGTGCCATCAGTGGGACAGCGGCGGGGTACGAGCAGTACTTC	CAISGTAAGYEQYF
TRBV11-2	TRBJ2-3	once	TRBD2	TGTGCCAGCAGCTTAGATCGGACTAGCGGGACGGGAGATACGCAGTATTTT	CASSLDRTSGTGDTQYF
TRBV6-6	TRBJ2-1	.	.	TGTGCCAGCAGTTACGCAGACAATGAGCAGTTCTTC	CASSYADNEQFF
TRBV25-1	TRBJ1-1	.	.	TGTGCCAGCAGTGAACGGGCGACGAACACTGAAGCTTTCTTT	CASSERATNTEAFF
TRBV19	TRBJ2-3	.	.	TGTGCCAGCTCGGTGGGGTTGGCAGATACGCAGTATTTT	CASSVGLADTQYF
TRBV25-1	TRBJ1-2	.	TRBD1	TGTGCCAGCAACTCCGCCGGACAGGGAAGGACAAAGGAGGGCTACACCTTC	CASNSAGQGRTKEGYTF
TRBV28	TRBJ1-2	.	.	TGTGCCAGCAGTTTATTTGGTAGGGAAAACTATGGCTACACCTTC	CASSLFGRENYGYTF